The rows below give T cell receptor beta chains drawn from one sample of a study of technical replicates of blood from several donors. The method was immunoSEQ multiplex PCR; TCRdb's version includes in-frame clones alone and lacks a portion of them. The table lists 50,000 to 70,000 clones, 75% to 90% of them singletons, with approximately 5% in the top ten. Sample: PBMCs. The receptor set was obtained from a human donor in good health. Some clones in this sample may be carry-over from other donors' samples. The CDR3 runs from the conserved cysteine through the conserved F or W. The D gene is left open where the match is weak. The size entry is marked missing in some rows and otherwise reads once, few, many or a size class.

v_call	d_call	j_call	clone_size	cdr3_nt	cdr3_aa
TRBV4-3	-	TRBJ2-2	few	TGCGCCAGCAGCCAAGATCTAGGTTGGGAGCTGTTTTTT	CASSQDLGWELFF
TRBV5-8	-	TRBJ2-5	-	TGTGCCAGCAGCTTGGACGGGGGTTCTCCATACTTC	CASSLDGGSPYF
TRBV6-5	-	TRBJ2-1	-	TGTGCCAGCAGTTACCCGAACAGAAATGAGCAGTTCTTC	CASSYPNRNEQFF
TRBV10-3	TRBD1	TRBJ1-1	-	TGTGCCATCAGTCCATCGACAGGGTCGGCCACTGAAGCTTTCTTT	CAISPSTGSATEAFF
TRBV19	TRBD1	TRBJ1-2	-	TGTGCCAGTCAGGATAAGGGGGCTGGTTATGGCTACACCTTC	CASQDKGAGYGYTF
TRBV5-6	-	TRBJ1-3	-	TGTGCCAGCAGTTATATCGGGGGAGGAAACACCATATATTTT	CASSYIGGGNTIYF
TRBV7-2	-	TRBJ1-6	-	TGTGCCAGCAGCTTACAACCCCAAGGCAGGCAGAATTCACCCCTCCACTTT	CASSLQPQGRQNSPLHF
TRBV5-6	TRBD1	TRBJ2-5	-	TGTGCCAGCAGACAACAGGGGTTCCAAGAGACCCAGTACTTC	CASRQQGFQETQYF
TRBV18	TRBD1	TRBJ2-7	-	TGTGCCAGCTCAACCACGGACAGGGCTAGCTACGAGCAGTACTTC	CASSTTDRASYEQYF
TRBV5-1	-	TRBJ2-1	-	TGCGCCAGCAGCTTGAGGCCAGAAAGCAGGGATGAGCAGTTCTTC	CASSLRPESRDEQFF
TRBV5-1	-	TRBJ1-1	-	TGCGCCAGCAGCTCGGGAGGGGGGCTCGACACTGAAGCTTTCTTT	CASSSGGGLDTEAFF
TRBV7-8	TRBD1	TRBJ1-4	-	TGTGCCAGCAGCATAGACAGGGGGACTAATGAAAAACTGTTTTTT	CASSIDRGTNEKLFF
TRBV12-5	-	TRBJ2-7	-	TGTGCTAGTGCCCCACTGACAGGCGCAGCCTACGAGCAGTACTTC	CASAPLTGAAYEQYF
TRBV6-1	-	TRBJ2-7	-	TGTGCCAGCAGGGGCATCGGATACGAGCAGTACTTC	CASRGIGYEQYF
TRBV6-1	TRBD2	TRBJ2-7	-	TGTGCCTCTTTATCAGGGACTAGCGAAGCCTACGAGCAGTACTTC	CASLSGTSEAYEQYF
TRBV27	TRBD1	TRBJ2-7	-	TGTGCCAGCAGTGAGACAGGGGGAGGCGAGCAGTACTTC	CASSETGGGEQYF
TRBV7-9	-	TRBJ2-7	-	TGTGCCAGCAGCTTAGCAGCAGGGAAAACCTACGAGCAGTACTTC	CASSLAAGKTYEQYF
TRBV5-5	TRBD1	TRBJ2-1	-	TGTGCCAGCAGCTCAACCGGGACAGGGTTGAATGAGCAGTTCTTC	CASSSTGTGLNEQFF
TRBV5-6	-	TRBJ2-4	-	TGTGCCAGCAGTTTAGCGGTACTTAGTGCCAAAAACATTCAGTACTTC	CASSLAVLSAKNIQYF
TRBV4-1	-	TRBJ1-4	-	TGCGCCAGCAGCCAAGCCGCAACTAATGAAAAACTGTTTTTT	CASSQAATNEKLFF
TRBV19	TRBD1	TRBJ2-5	-	TGTGCCAGTAGTACTCCAGGGGGCCAAGAGACCCAGTACTTC	CASSTPGGQETQYF
TRBV2	TRBD1	TRBJ1-5	-	TGTGCCAGCAGTGGCGGACAGGGGGCCTCTGGGCCCCAGCATTTT	CASSGGQGASGPQHF
TRBV7-9	TRBD2	TRBJ2-7	-	TGTGCCAGCAGCCTTCCGATGCTAGCGGGAGGGATGAACGAGCAGTACTTC	CASSLPMLAGGMNEQYF
TRBV29-1	-	TRBJ2-2	-	TGCAGCGTAACTTCCGCGAACACCGGGGAGCTGTTTTTT	CSVTSANTGELFF
TRBV15	-	TRBJ1-2	-	TGTGCCACCAGCAGAGAATCATTACCCGGGGGCTACACCTTC	CATSRESLPGGYTF
TRBV4-3	TRBD2	TRBJ2-1	-	TGCGCCAGCAGCCAAGATCGCAGCGGGGGATCGCAGTTCTTC	CASSQDRSGGSQFF
TRBV19	-	TRBJ2-1	-	TGTGCCAGTACGTACAGGGAAAACAATGAGCAGTTCTTC	CASTYRENNEQFF
TRBV7-8	TRBD1	TRBJ1-5	-	TGTGCCAGCGGGACAGGGGATCAGCCCCAGCATTTT	CASGTGDQPQHF
TRBV4-3	TRBD2	TRBJ2-3	-	TGCGCCAGCAGCCAAGAGGGGAGGGGAGATACGCAGTATTTT	CASSQEGRGDTQYF
TRBV16	-	TRBJ2-7	-	TGTGCCAGCAGCCGGGCAGGACAAGAGCAGTACTTC	CASSRAGQEQYF
TRBV6-1	-	TRBJ2-3	-	TGTGCCAGCAGTGAAGTGCTTATGGCCACAGATACGCAGTATTTT	CASSEVLMATDTQYF
TRBV2	-	TRBJ1-1	-	TGTGCCAGCAGCCTTAATGAAGCAGGGATCTTAGCTGAAGCTTTCTTT	CASSLNEAGILAEAFF
TRBV6-5	-	TRBJ2-7	-	TGTGCCAGCAGTTACAATCCAGGGACAACATACGAGCAGTACTTC	CASSYNPGTTYEQYF
TRBV7-7	-	TRBJ1-3	-	TGTGCCAGCAGCTTAGTAGGCGGCCGCGCTGGAAACACCATATATTTT	CASSLVGGRAGNTIYF
TRBV10-2	TRBD2	TRBJ2-3	-	TGCGCCAGCAGTCTACTAGCGGGGGGCACGGATACGCAGTATTTT	CASSLLAGGTDTQYF
TRBV9	-	TRBJ1-1	-	TGTGCCAGCAGCCCCCCAGGCAGGGGAGCAAACACTGAAGCTTTCTTT	CASSPPGRGANTEAFF
TRBV5-5	TRBD1	TRBJ1-2	once	TGTGCCAGCAGCTTGGCGTCGACAGGGGGGTATGGCTACACCTTC	CASSLASTGGYGYTF
TRBV6-4	-	TRBJ2-3	-	TGTGCCAGCAGTGACCTTGGGGGCCCGGTAGATACGCAGTATTTT	CASSDLGGPVDTQYF
TRBV4-2	TRBD2	TRBJ2-7	-	TGTGCCAGCAGCCAGGGTACTAGCGCCGAGGGGTACGAGCAGTACTTC	CASSQGTSAEGYEQYF
TRBV6-1	-	TRBJ2-7	-	TGTGCCAGCCTGGTGAACGGGATTTACGAGCAGTACTTC	CASLVNGIYEQYF
TRBV5-6	-	TRBJ2-7	-	TGTGCCAGCAGCTTGGTTGGTAGCAGCGGGCGGCGGTCATTC	CASSLVGSSGRRSF
TRBV5-1	TRBD2	TRBJ2-7	-	TGCGCCAGCAGCTTGGTTGCTAGCGGGAGCTACGAGCAGTACTTC	CASSLVASGSYEQYF
TRBV19	TRBD1	TRBJ1-2	once	TGTGCCAGTACTGCAGGGGGACAAGTCAAAGACTACACCTTC	CASTAGGQVKDYTF
TRBV30	TRBD2	TRBJ2-3	-	TGTGCCTGGAGCCTGTGGACTAGCGGCACAGATACGCAGTATTTT	CAWSLWTSGTDTQYF
TRBV7-9	-	TRBJ2-7	-	TGTGCCAGCAGCCCCCTGATCGGCGGCCTGGGCTCCTACGAGCAGTACTTC	CASSPLIGGLGSYEQYF
TRBV19	-	TRBJ1-5	-	TGTGCCAGTAGTATAGAGCAGAATAACAATCAGCCCCAGCATTTT	CASSIEQNNNQPQHF
TRBV20-1	-	TRBJ2-3	-	TGCAGTGCTAGAGTGTCCGAGCGGCAGTATTTT	CSARVSERQYF